This T cell receptor beta chain was sequenced for a study of cytomegalovirus exposure and HLA in healthy donors. Study in general: Within the Caucasian-associated ancestry cluster were roughly 81% of the roughly 360 genotyped donors.

Donors showed nominal health when sampled, although they likely had unrecorded immune exposures. From germline, CDR1 is SGHTA and CDR2 FQGTGA. CDR3 length equals 15 residues. The V segment lost 0 bases and the J segment 7 bases; nucleotides outside the gene matches: 1. PCR primers comprised 60 Vbeta and 13 Jbeta primers. Produced via immunoSEQ multiplex PCR; TCRdb's table is partial and in-frame only. This sample has 150,000 to 200,000 clones, with around three quarters found just once. Material for sequencing was PBMCs. This sequence was found in a man in his forties in good health and CMV-seronegative. The rearrangement links TRBV7-3 to TRBJ2-1; 12 bases line up with TRBD2. The CDR3, as DNA: TGTGCCAGCAGCTTAACCGGGACTAGCGGGAATGAGCAGTTCTTC. Encoded protein: CASSLTGTSGNEQFF.